This is a list of T cell receptor beta chains from one sample in a study of blood T cells in healthy people across ages. TCRdb independently ran MiXCR on the 5' RACE reads; one entry per CDR3 protein. The top ten clones hold 20% to 25% of a sample with approximately 730,000 distinct CDR3 sequences, more than 40% of them seen once. The sequenced sample was blood. The receptors here all came from a woman aged 60 to 75 in good health. Both conserved end residues are trimmed from each CDR3. Fields, in order: clone size, J gene, V gene, CDR3 protein. Where a row states a size, it is once, few, many or the class of an expanded clone; other rows omit it.

>-|TRBJ2-1|TRBV9
ASSPVTTPRDLNEQF
>once|TRBJ2-5|TRBV6-1
ASSGQRGETQY
>few|TRBJ2-7|TRBV15
ATSRAGQGSYEQY
>-|TRBJ1-1|TRBV10-1
ASRLGEENTEAF
>-|TRBJ2-3|TRBV2
ASKVAPWGTQY
>-|TRBJ2-3|TRBV12-3/TRBV12-4
ASRQGQRDTQY
>-|TRBJ2-5|TRBV6-2/TRBV6-3
ASSYDMSSGFQETQY
>-|TRBJ2-2|TRBV4-2
ASSQEAGATNTGELF
>many|TRBJ2-7|TRBV6-5
ASSYSRGQGYEQY
>-|-|TRBV6-5
ASSYQSQGARGEQY
>-|TRBJ1-6|TRBV15
ATSRVGQGVNSPLH
>-|TRBJ2-5|TRBV5-1
ASSASHSGEIQY
>-|TRBJ1-4|TRBV9
ASTDGGANEKLF
>-|TRBJ2-5|TRBV11-1
ASSPQSTRQETQY
>-|TRBJ2-3|TRBV27
ASSPNRDTQY
>-|TRBJ1-1|TRBV11-2
ASSLVQGVTEAF
>-|TRBJ2-3|TRBV3-1
ASNQPPPQVPGDTQY
>-|TRBJ1-4|TRBV12-3/TRBV12-4
ASSTRTGATNEKLF
>-|TRBJ2-6|TRBV6-1
ASSGGTDSGANVLT
>few|TRBJ2-7|TRBV6-2/TRBV6-3
ASSYGTSGDAYEQY
>few|TRBJ2-5|TRBV12-3/TRBV12-4
ASTISGGAGNEQY
>-|TRBJ1-2|TRBV30
AWRITGGHGYT
>-|TRBJ1-1|TRBV9
ASSAPTGVPEAF
>-|TRBJ2-3|TRBV3-1
TSSLQLATSTDTQY
>few|TRBJ2-5|TRBV27
ASSFDHQETQY
>-|TRBJ1-4|TRBV7-6
ASTPWPGATNEKLF
>-|TRBJ2-4|TRBV4-1
ASSQVRGTWDIQY
>-|TRBJ2-5|TRBV7-3
ASSRASSETQY
>few|TRBJ1-6|TRBV20-1
SARDTQGNNSPLH
>-|TRBJ1-2|TRBV5-1
ASHPGGTQRANYGYT
>few|TRBJ2-3|TRBV3-1
ASSQELAGRGTQY
>-|TRBJ2-3|TRBV7-8
ASSFTSGALSTDTQY
>few|TRBJ2-7|TRBV5-6
ASSWVQGNEQY
>many|TRBJ2-6|TRBV20-1
SAREQLDTGANVLT
>-|TRBJ2-4|TRBV7-2
ASSLAGGGNIQY
>-|TRBJ1-2|TRBV7-2
ASSLESWSLQGDYGYT
>-|TRBJ2-3|TRBV5-1
ASTRTGGADTQY
>few|TRBJ2-1|TRBV7-6
ASSHTSGSNNEQF
>-|TRBJ2-3|TRBV20-1
SASTSGSPTDTQY
>-|TRBJ1-1|TRBV7-8
ASSSKRVMNTEAF
>few|TRBJ2-5|TRBV7-2
ASSATAGGETRY
>-|TRBJ2-7|TRBV7-6
ASSLEAGVAEQY
>-|TRBJ2-1|TRBV11-2
ASSLDQQYNEQF
>many|TRBJ2-1|TRBV29-1
SVESGLVSEQF
>-|TRBJ2-1|TRBV19
ASKTDISDNEQF
>few|TRBJ2-1|TRBV5-1
ASSSVAGANNEQF
>few|TRBJ2-3|TRBV5-1
ASISGPDRSDTQY
>-|TRBJ2-3|TRBV7-2
ASSLARRLGTDTQY
>-|TRBJ2-3|TRBV30
AWSVGITADTQY
>-|TRBJ2-1|TRBV20-1
SAGGLAGSNEQF
>-|TRBJ2-7|TRBV9
ASSVASGGPNYEQY